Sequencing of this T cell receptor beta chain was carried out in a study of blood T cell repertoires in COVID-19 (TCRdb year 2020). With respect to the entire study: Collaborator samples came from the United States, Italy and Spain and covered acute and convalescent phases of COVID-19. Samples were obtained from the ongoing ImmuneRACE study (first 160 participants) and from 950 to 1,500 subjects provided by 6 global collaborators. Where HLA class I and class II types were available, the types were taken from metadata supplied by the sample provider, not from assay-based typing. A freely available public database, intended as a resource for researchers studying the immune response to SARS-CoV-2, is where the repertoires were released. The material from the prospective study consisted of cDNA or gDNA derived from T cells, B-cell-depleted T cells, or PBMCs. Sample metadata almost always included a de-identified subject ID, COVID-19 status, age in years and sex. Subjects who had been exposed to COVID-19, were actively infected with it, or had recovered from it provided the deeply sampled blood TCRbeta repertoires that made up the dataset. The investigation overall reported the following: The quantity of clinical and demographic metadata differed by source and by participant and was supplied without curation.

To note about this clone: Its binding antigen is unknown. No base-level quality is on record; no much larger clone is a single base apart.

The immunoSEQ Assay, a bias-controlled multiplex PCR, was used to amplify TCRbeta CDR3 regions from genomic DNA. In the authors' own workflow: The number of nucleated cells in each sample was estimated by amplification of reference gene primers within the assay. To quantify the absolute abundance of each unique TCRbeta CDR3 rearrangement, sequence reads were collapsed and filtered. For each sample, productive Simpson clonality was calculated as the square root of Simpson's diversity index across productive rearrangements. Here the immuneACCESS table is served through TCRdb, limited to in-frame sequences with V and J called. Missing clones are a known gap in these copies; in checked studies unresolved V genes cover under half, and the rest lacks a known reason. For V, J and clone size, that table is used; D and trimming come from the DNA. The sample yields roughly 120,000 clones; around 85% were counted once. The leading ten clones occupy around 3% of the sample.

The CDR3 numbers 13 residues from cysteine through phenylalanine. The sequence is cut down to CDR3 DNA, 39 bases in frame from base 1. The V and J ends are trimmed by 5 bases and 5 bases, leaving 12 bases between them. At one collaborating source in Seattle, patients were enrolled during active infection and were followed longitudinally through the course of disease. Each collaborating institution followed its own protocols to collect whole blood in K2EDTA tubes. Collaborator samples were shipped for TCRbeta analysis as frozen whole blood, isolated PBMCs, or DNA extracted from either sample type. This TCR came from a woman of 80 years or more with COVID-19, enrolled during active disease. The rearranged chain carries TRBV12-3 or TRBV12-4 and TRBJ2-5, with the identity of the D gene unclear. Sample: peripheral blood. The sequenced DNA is TGTGCCAGCAGTAGGCAGGCCGCGGAGACCCAGTACTTC. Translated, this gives CASSRQAAETQYF.